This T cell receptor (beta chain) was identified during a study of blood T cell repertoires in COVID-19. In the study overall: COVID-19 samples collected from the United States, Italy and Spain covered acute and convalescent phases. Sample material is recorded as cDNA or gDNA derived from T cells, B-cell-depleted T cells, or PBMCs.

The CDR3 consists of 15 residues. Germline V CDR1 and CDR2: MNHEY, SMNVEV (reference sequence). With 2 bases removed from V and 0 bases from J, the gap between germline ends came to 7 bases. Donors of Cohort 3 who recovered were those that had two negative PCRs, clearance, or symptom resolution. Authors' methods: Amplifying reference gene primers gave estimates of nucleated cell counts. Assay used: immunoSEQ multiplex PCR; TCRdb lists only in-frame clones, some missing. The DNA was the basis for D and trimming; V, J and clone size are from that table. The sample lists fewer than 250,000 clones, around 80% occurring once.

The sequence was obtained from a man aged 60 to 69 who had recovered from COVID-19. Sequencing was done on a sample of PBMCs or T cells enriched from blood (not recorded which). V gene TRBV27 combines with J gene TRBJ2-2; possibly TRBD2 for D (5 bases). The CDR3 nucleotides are TGTGCCAGCAGTTTACGGGGTGCGAACACCGGGGAGCTGTTTTTT. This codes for CASSLRGANTGELFF.